These 5 T cell receptor beta chains share one sample of origin, sequenced in a study of vaccination effects on CD4 cells after COVID-19. CD4+ T cells specific for antigen were expanded with viral peptide pools by the ViraFEST assay before sequencing. CD4+ T cells were isolated after approximately 10 days of culture. Nucleocapsid antibody tests were negative, and the vaccine recipients had no prior SARS-CoV-2 infection. No cognate antigen is known for these TCRs. Data came from immunoSEQ multiplex PCR; TCRdb stores just in-frame clones and leaves some out. The table lists fewer than 70,000 clones, roughly 80% of them singletons, with about 12% in the top ten. This specimen consisted of CD4+ T cells from PBMCs cultured with SARS-CoV-2 spike peptides, obtained before COVID-19 vaccination. The receptors stem from a human donor who received a COVID-19 vaccine.

V gene TRBV18 combines with J gene TRBJ2-7, with 8 positions matching TRBD2. The CDR3 runs 15 residues. The V gene's germline CDR1 is KGHSH and CDR2 LQKENI. J lost 7 bases, V lost 3 bases, and 11 bases had no gene match. The DNA of the CDR3 is TGTGCCAGCTCACCGGGGCTAGCGGGCGACCTAGAGCAGTACGTC. Its translation: CASSPGLAGDLEQYV.

This clone was counted once. V is TRBV3-1 (or the pseudogene TRBV3-2) and J is TRBJ2-2; 7 bases agree with TRBD1. Germline CDR1 reads LGHDT; CDR2 reads YNNKEL (reference sequence). Losses at the gene ends were 5 bases for V and 3 bases for J; bases not matched to a gene: 3. The CDR3 runs to 14 residues. This CDR3 reads CASSFGTDTGELFF. The DNA for the CDR3 is TGTGCCAGCAGCTTCGGGACAGACACCGGGGAGCTGTTTTTT.

The chain links TRBV5-5 to TRBJ1-3; 7 nucleotides match TRBD1. CDR3 length: 18 residues. The germline gives CDR1 SGHKS, CDR2 YYEKEE (reference sequence). V lost 4 bases to trimming and J lost 4 bases; unmatched junction nucleotides: 17. CDR3 in DNA: TGTGCCAGCAGCCACGGATGGACCGGGACAGATTACGGAAACACCATATATTTT. Amino acids: CASSHGWTGTDYGNTIYF.

The rearrangement uses TRBV4-1 and TRBJ1-4; D unresolved. V shed 4 bases and J shed 0 bases, with 12 bases lying between them. Per germline, CDR1 MGHRA and CDR2 YSYEKL. This CDR3 contains 16 residues. For the CDR3, the DNA is TGCGCCAGCAGCCTACTAAGCGTTGCAACTAATGAAAAACTGTTTTTT. Protein product: CASSLLSVATNEKLFF.

The rearrangement links TRBV7-2 to TRBJ1-3, with TRBD1 as a possible D gene (5 bases). The CDR3 has 13 amino acids. Trimming took off 2 bases at V and 4 bases at J, with 6 bases between the two ends. The germline V gene has CDR1 SGHTA and CDR2 FQGNSA. The CDR3 loop is CASSLQGGNTIYF. The CDR3 DNA follows: TGTGCCAGCAGCTTACAGGGCGGAAACACCATATATTTT.